The 20 T cell receptor beta chains below were found in one sample sequenced in a study of blood T cell repertoires in COVID-19 (dated by TCRdb to between 2020 and 2021). The receptor library was made with the immunoSEQ multiplex PCR assay. What TCRdb holds here is the immuneACCESS table cut down to in-frame rearrangements. Part of the clones is not present; checked against another copy, under half of the missing clones reflect an unresolved V gene, and the others are unexplained. The sample table holds fewer than 200,000 clones, of which about nine tenths were seen once. More than 25% of the sample rests with the top ten. The sequencing sample was made of peripheral blood. The receptors come from a man between 60 and 75 years old with acute or convalescent COVID-19.

The J gene is TRBJ2-3, the V gene TRBV30; tentatively, D is TRBD1 (5 bases). The CDR3 extends over 14 amino acids. The V end lost 2 bases, the J end lost 2 bases, and 11 bases lay between the germline ends. The germline gives CDR1 GTSNPN, CDR2 SVGIG (reference sequence). The CDR3 DNA reads as TGTGCCTGGAGTAAGGGGCCTCTCACAGATACGCAGTATTTT. It encodes CAWSKGPLTDTQYF.

This chain links TRBV25-1 with TRBJ2-7; 12 bases map to TRBD2. The ends lost 4 bases at V and 4 bases at J; junction bases unmatched: 14. This CDR3 has 18 residues. Germline V CDR1 and CDR2: MGHDK, SYGVNS. CDR3 bases: TGTGCCAGCAGTGGGACCGAACCCGGACTAGCGGGATATTACGAGCAGTACTTC. Its protein product is CASSGTEPGLAGYYEQYF.

The chain uses TRBV7-8 and TRBJ1-4; 7 bases align to TRBD1. V trimming: 3 bases; J trimming: 8 bases; junction bases outside the gene matches: 9. The CDR3 covers 15 residues. Per germline, CDR1 SGHVS and CDR2 FQNEAQ. The DNA for the CDR3 is TGTGCCAGCAGCTTTGAAGGGGGCCGAGGAGAAAAACTGTTTTTT. It yields the protein CASSFEGGRGEKLFF.

The gene calls are TRBV6-2 or TRBV6-3 and TRBJ1-1; 12 bases agree with TRBD1. Per germline, CDR1 MNHEY and CDR2 SVGEGT. V shed 5 bases and J 0 bases; nucleotides not matched to a gene: 7. This CDR3 comprises 17 residues. As DNA, the CDR3 is TGTGCCAGCAGTCTCCTCGGGACAGGGGGCTTGAACACTGAAGCTTTCTTT. Amino acids: CASSLLGTGGLNTEAFF.

CDR3 in amino acids: CAIRGQGNYNEQFF. The CDR3 DNA reads TGTGCCATCAGGGGACAGGGAAACTACAATGAGCAGTTCTTC. The genes are TRBV10-3 and TRBJ2-1; 9 nucleotides match TRBD1. CDR1 is ENHRY and CDR2 is SYGVKD in the germline V gene. The J segment lost 3 bases and the V segment lost 6 bases, leaving 3 bases of the junction unmatched. This CDR3 has 14 amino acids.

V gene TRBV7-2 combines with J gene TRBJ2-2; 8 bases fit TRBD2. Germline V CDR1 and CDR2: SGHTA, FQGNSA. The length of the CDR3 is 16 residues. The J segment lost 0 bases and the V segment lost 2 bases, leaving 2 bases of the junction unmatched. CDR3 sequence: CASSLNGRANTGELFF. The DNA of the CDR3 is TGTGCCAGCAGCTTAAACGGGAGGGCGAACACCGGGGAGCTGTTTTTT.

The V gene is TRBV6-5, the J gene TRBJ1-6; 7 nucleotides agree with TRBD1. V trimming: 0 bases; J trimming: 12 bases; junction bases outside the gene matches: 5. CDR3 length: 14 residues. Germline lookup yields CDR1 MNHEY and CDR2 SVGAGI. CDR3 sequence reads: CASSYSTQGGPLHF. The CDR3 region has the DNA TGTGCCAGCAGTTACTCGACTCAGGGGGGACCCCTCCACTTT.

The CDR3 reads CASRHTGSRNYGYTF. CDR3 nucleotide sequence: TGTGCCAGCAGACATACAGGGAGCCGTAACTATGGCTACACCTTC. V gene TRBV6-5 combines with J gene TRBJ1-2; weak D call: TRBD1 (6 bases). V lost 6 bases to trimming and J lost 1 base, with 15 bases between them. CDR1 is MNHEY and CDR2 is SVGAGI in the germline V gene. CDR3 length equals 15 residues.

V usage is TRBV5-1 and J usage is TRBJ2-2; D ambiguous. Germline lookup yields CDR1 SGHRS and CDR2 YFSETQ. V gave up 4 bases and J gave up 3 bases, with 10 bases separating them. The CDR3 sequence is 14 residues long. CDR3 nucleotide sequence: TGCGCCAGCAGCCCCCGACGGGACACCGGGGAGCTGTTTTTT. Amino acid sequence: CASSPRRDTGELFF.

The CDR3 loop is CASRGQSGQSIYEQYF. CDR3 nucleotide sequence: TGTGCCAGCAGAGGTCAAAGCGGACAGTCGATCTACGAGCAGTACTTC. This chain uses TRBV6-6 with TRBJ2-7; a possible D gene is TRBD1 (6 bases). Germline CDR1 reads MNHNY; CDR2 reads SVGAGI (reference sequence). The CDR3 is 16 residues long. V lost 6 bases, J lost 3 bases, and 21 bases lay in between.

The chain joins TRBV5-1 to TRBJ1-2, with TRBD1 as a possible D gene (6 bases). The CDR3 has 12 residues. V gave up 4 bases and J gave up 5 bases, with 9 bases separating them. Per germline, CDR1 SGHRS and CDR2 YFSETQ. CDR3 in amino acids: CASSPGQYGYTF. In DNA form, the CDR3 reads TGCGCCAGCAGCCCAGGACAGTATGGCTACACCTTC.

The chain uses TRBV19 and TRBJ2-1; no definite D call. V was cut by 1 base and J by 8 bases, with 15 bases left in between. This CDR3 has 15 residues. Germline V CDR1 and CDR2: LNHDA, SQIVND (reference sequence). This CDR3 reads CASSIVFPPSDEQFF. The CDR3 coding sequence is TGTGCCAGTAGTATAGTTTTCCCCCCGAGTGATGAGCAGTTCTTC.

This clone was found once. This chain uses TRBV14 with TRBJ1-2, with a weak D call TRBD1 (5 bases). Trimming cost V 1 base and J 7 bases, with 10 bases left between them. CDR3 length: 13 amino acids. Germline values: CDR1 SGHDN, CDR2 FVKESK. CDR3 DNA: TGTGCCAGCAGCCAAGCTCGAAGGGGTGGCTACACCTTC. Translation: CASSQARRGGYTF.

The chain employs TRBV25-1 and TRBJ1-2, with D tentatively TRBD1 (6 bases). This CDR3 contains 15 residues. The germline V gene encodes CDR1 MGHDK and CDR2 SYGVNS. V was cut by 1 base and J by 0 bases, with 9 bases left in between. The CDR3 DNA reads as TGTGCCAGCAGTGAATGGACAGCGTCTAACTATGGCTACACCTTC. Its protein is CASSEWTASNYGYTF.

The chain combines TRBV19 with TRBJ1-5; 10 bases are a match to TRBD1. Germline lookup yields CDR1 LNHDA and CDR2 SQIVND (reference sequence). This CDR3 is 18 amino acids long. V dropped 4 bases and J dropped 7; count of bases not matched to a gene: 16. The CDR3 nucleotides are TGTGCCAGTAGTAGCCCCACAGCCGGGACAGGGGTAGGCCAGCCCCAGCATTTT. This translates into CASSSPTAGTGVGQPQHF.

The chain has TRBV3-1 (or the pseudogene TRBV3-2) and TRBJ2-7, with unresolved D. V dropped 4 bases and J dropped 0 bases, with 4 bases sitting between them. Germline CDR1 reads LGHDT; CDR2 reads YNNKEL (reference sequence). This CDR3 has 12 amino acids. The CDR3 sequence is CASSRHSYEQYF. CDR3 in DNA: TGTGCCAGCAGCCGGCACTCCTACGAGCAGTACTTC.

V gene TRBV10-3 combines with J gene TRBJ2-7, with TRBD1 matching over 8 bases. CDR1 and CDR2 from the germline V gene are ENHRY and SYGVKD. The CDR3 contains 13 residues. Losses at the gene ends were 5 bases for V and 6 bases for J; bases not matched to a gene: 6. The CDR3 sequence is CAISLDREAEQYV. The CDR3 nucleotides read TGTGCCATCAGTTTGGACAGGGAAGCCGAGCAGTACGTC.

V gene TRBV11-2 combines with J gene TRBJ1-4, with a tentative D call TRBD1 (5 bases). The V and J ends lost 5 bases and 3 bases respectively, with 16 bases between them. The CDR3 totals 16 residues. CDR1 is SGHAT and CDR2 is FQNNGV in the germline V gene. The DNA of the CDR3 is TGTGCCAGCAGCCCCGACGTAGGGGTGGCTAATGAAAAACTGTTTTTT. Its protein product is CASSPDVGVANEKLFF.

The chain couples TRBV10-3 to TRBJ2-3; unclear D gene. The germline V gene has CDR1 ENHRY and CDR2 SYGVKD. This CDR3 has 13 amino acids. Between the trimmed V and J ends, which lost 4 bases and 0 bases, there was a span of 5 bases. The CDR3 protein is CAISVLSTDTQYF. The CDR3 nucleotides are TGTGCCATCAGTGTCCTTAGCACAGATACGCAGTATTTT.

J is TRBJ2-1 and V is TRBV5-6; possible D gene TRBD2, 5 bases. This CDR3 region has 15 residues. Germline lookup yields CDR1 SGHDT and CDR2 YYEEEE. V was clipped by 5 bases and J by 3 bases, with 15 bases between them. The CDR3 nucleotides read TGTGCCAGCAGGTCAAGCGGCATCATCTACAATGAGCAGTTCTTC. It specifies CASRSSGIIYNEQFF.